The 14 T cell receptor beta chains in this list originate from one sample, sequenced in a study of tumor-infiltrating lymphocytes in primary liver carcinoma. From 20-30 mg of unsorted bulk tissue, DNA and RNA were co-extracted together. The authors made TCR beta cDNA from around 500 ng total RNA with a constant-region primer. Three-round nested multiplex PCR performed with slightly modified ARM-PCR produced the TCR beta libraries. For roughly 10 cycles apiece, the opening two PCR rounds ran with TRBV1-TRBV30 forward primers and a C-beta reverse primer. From the multiplex PCR reads, TCRdb called clonotypes with MiXCR, one entry per CDR3 protein. Of about 120,000 distinct CDR3 sequences listed, 55% to 75% were seen once; the top ten hold around 9%. Material: liver tumor tissue from sampling region 1. Subset described: tumor region T1, superior pole. The receptors were gathered from a woman aged 60-75 years with primary liver carcinoma and hepatitis B virus infection.

This clonotype was counted a few times. V usage is TRBV28 and J usage is TRBJ2-7; 11 bases map to TRBD2. CDR1 is MDHEN and CDR2 is SYDVKM in the germline V gene. V gave up 5 bases and J gave up 7 bases; unmatched junction bases: 19. CDR3 length: 18 residues. The CDR3 nucleotides are TGTGCCAGCAGTCCCCGTGGGGACCTTAGCGGGAGGGCCGCAGAGCAGTACTTC. The encoded protein is CASSPRGDLSGRAAEQYF.

Note on this clonotype: Compared with germline, one end of the junction differs, possibly owing to a read error. The chain recombines TRBV29-1 with TRBJ2-4; perhaps TRBD1 as D (7 bases). The CDR3 totals 12 residues. Germline V gene lookup returns CDR1 SQVTM and CDR2 ANQGSEA. The CDR3 loop reads CSIGTARDTQYF. DNA for the CDR3: TGTAGCATTGGGACAGCGCGGGACACTCAGTACTTC.

This clonotype has a handful of counts. The rearrangement uses TRBV5-1 and TRBJ2-1; D is perhaps TRBD2 (5 bases). Trimming cost V 0 bases and J 1 base, with 8 bases left between them. The CDR3 is made up of 15 amino acids. The germline CDR1 and CDR2 sequences are SGHRS and YFSETQ. CDR3: CASSLVGGSYNEQFF. In DNA, the CDR3 is TGCGCCAGCAGCTTGGTGGGCGGGTCCTACAATGAGCAGTTCTTC.

This clonotype has only one observation. This may arise from a read error, as a much more abundant clone is one base away. The rearrangement links TRBV6-5 to TRBJ2-5, with D possibly matching TRBD2 (6 bases). Germline V gene data show CDR1 as MNHEY and CDR2 as SVGAGI. The CDR3 extends over 14 amino acids. CDR3 amino acids: CASGYTASAETQYF. The CDR3 DNA is TGTGCCAGCGGTTACACAGCTAGCGCGGAGACCCAGTACTTC.

Points on this clonotype: One end of the junction fails to match germline, which may point to a read error. The J gene is TRBJ2-3, the V gene TRBV11-2, with D possibly TRBD1 on 6 matching bases. CDR1 and CDR2 (germline): SGHAT, FQNNGV. The CDR3 is 16 amino acids. This CDR3 is CASILVFQGPTDTQYF. The CDR3 DNA follows: TGTGCCAGCATCTTAGTTTTTCAGGGGCCCACAGATACGCAGTATTTT.

As regards this clonotype: The missing conserved phenylalanine or tryptophan at the end of this CDR3 makes a read error likely. CDR3 loop: CASGLGGYQPQHY. The CDR3 DNA is TGTGCCAGCGGCTTAGGTGGTTATCAGCCCCAGCATTAT. V is TRBV11-2 and J is TRBJ1-5; no clear D gene. CDR1 is SGHAT, CDR2 FQNNGV, per germline. This CDR3 has 13 residues.

This clonotype was recorded many times. The CDR3 loop is CASSLKNPNTGELFF. The CDR3 bases are TGTGCCAGCAGCTTGAAAAACCCGAACACCGGGGAGCTGTTTTTT. The V call is TRBV5-4, the J call TRBJ2-2; D unclear. Germline V CDR1 and CDR2: SGHNT, YYREEE (reference sequence). Trimming stripped 1 base from V and 0 bases from J, with 7 bases between. The CDR3 runs 15 residues.

With regard to this clonotype: An end of the junction does not agree with germline; a read error may underlie this. The gene calls are TRBV11-3 and TRBJ2-7; the D is unclear. The CDR3 totals 11 residues. CDR1 is SGHNT and CDR2 is YENEEA in the germline V gene. CDR3 in DNA: TGTTCCAGCAGGTATCCCGACGAACAGTACTTC. Translating gives CSSRYPDEQYF.

Of note for this clonotype: A much larger clone differs by one base, so this may be a read error. This CDR3 reads CASSQVDSPGELFF. CDR3 DNA: TGCGCCAGCAGCCAGGTCGACAGTCCCGGGGAGCTGTTTTTT. The V and J genes are TRBV4-1 and TRBJ2-2; D may be TRBD1 (5 bases). Germline V gene sequence: CDR1 MGHRA, CDR2 YSYEKL. V dropped 3 bases and J dropped 6 bases, with 11 bases sitting between them. This CDR3 has 14 amino acids.

Only a few counts were recorded for this clonotype. The chain links TRBV28 to TRBJ2-1, with 7 bases aligning to TRBD2. Per germline, CDR1 MDHEN and CDR2 SYDVKM. V lost 2 bases, J lost 8 bases, and 6 bases stayed unmatched. The CDR3 sequence is 14 residues long. The CDR3 is CASSLGGSLHEQFF. Here the CDR3 DNA reads TGTGCCAGCAGTTTAGGCGGGAGTCTGCATGAGCAGTTCTTC.

Many counts were recorded for this clonotype. CDR3 sequence: CASRRGYNEQFF. The CDR3 DNA is TGTGCCAGCAGAAGAGGGTACAATGAGCAGTTCTTC. The chain employs TRBV11-3 and TRBJ2-1, with a possible D match to TRBD2 (5 bases). V dropped 6 bases and J dropped 4 bases, with 7 bases sitting between them. Germline V gives CDR1 SGHNT, CDR2 YENEEA. The length of the CDR3 is 12 residues.

This clonotype was detected a few times. It is likely a read error, because the conserved phenylalanine at the end of the CDR3 is missing. This chain connects TRBV11-3 to TRBJ2-7, with D perhaps assigned TRBD1 or TRBD2 (5 bases each). The CDR3 runs 15 residues. Germline values: CDR1 SGHNT, CDR2 YENEEA. The CDR3 nucleotides read TGTGCCAGCAGCTCTGACCCAGGGAGCTCCTATGAGCAGTACCTC. This encodes CASSSDPGSSYEQYL.

This clonotype appeared many times. CDR3 in DNA: TGTGCCAGCAGTGTCCCTCCGGGACAGGGCACCGGGGAGCTGTTTTTT. Translated, it gives CASSVPPGQGTGELFF. The chain joins TRBV6-1 to TRBJ2-2; 9 bases align to TRBD1. This CDR3 has 16 amino acids. CDR1 is MNHNS and CDR2 is SASEGT in the germline V gene. The trim removed 4 bases at V and 4 bases at J, leaving 7 bases unmatched.

For this clonotype: A much larger clone sits a single nucleotide away, making a read error possible. The rearrangement links TRBV28 to TRBJ2-5, with a tentative D call TRBD2 (6 bases). The CDR3 runs 15 residues. Germline V lookup: CDR1 MDHEN, CDR2 SYDVKM. CDR3 protein: CANSPSGGVKETQYF. The CDR3 region has the DNA TGTGCCAACAGTCCCTCCGGCGGGGTTAAGGAGACCCAGTACTTC.